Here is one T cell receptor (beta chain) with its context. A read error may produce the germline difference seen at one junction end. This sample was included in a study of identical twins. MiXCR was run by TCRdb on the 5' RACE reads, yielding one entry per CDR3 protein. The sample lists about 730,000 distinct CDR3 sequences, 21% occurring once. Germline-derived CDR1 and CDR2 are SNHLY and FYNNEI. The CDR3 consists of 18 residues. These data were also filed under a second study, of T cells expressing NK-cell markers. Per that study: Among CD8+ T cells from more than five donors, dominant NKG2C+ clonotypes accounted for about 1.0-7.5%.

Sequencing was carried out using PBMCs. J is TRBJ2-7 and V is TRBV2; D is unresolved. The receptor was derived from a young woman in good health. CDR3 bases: TGTGCCTGCAGTTTAGTTTTAGGACGGATTAACAAAACCTACGAGCAGTACTTC. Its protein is CACSLVLGRINKTYEQYF. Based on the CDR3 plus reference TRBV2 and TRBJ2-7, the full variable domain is EPEVTQTPSHQVTQMGQEVILRCVPISNHLYFYWYRQILGQKVEFLVSFYNNEISEKSEIFDDQFSVERPDGSNFTLKIRSTKLEDSAMYFCACSLVLGRINKTYEQYFGPGTRLTVT.